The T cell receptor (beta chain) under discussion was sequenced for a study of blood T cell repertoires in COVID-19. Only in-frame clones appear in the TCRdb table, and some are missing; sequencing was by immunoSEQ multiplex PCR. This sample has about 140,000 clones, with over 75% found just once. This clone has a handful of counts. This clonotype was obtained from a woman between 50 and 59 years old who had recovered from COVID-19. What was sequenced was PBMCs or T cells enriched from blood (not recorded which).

The CDR3: CASSLNGGLWDTQYF. The CDR3 nucleotides are TGTGCCAGCAGCTTAAACGGGGGTCTTTGGGATACGCAGTATTTT. The chain combines TRBV7-3 with TRBJ2-3, with a possible D match to TRBD2 (6 bases). CDR1 and CDR2 (germline): SGHTA, FQGTGA. Between the trimmed V and J ends, which lost 1 base and 6 bases, there was a span of 14 bases. The CDR3 loop spans 15 amino acids.